This T cell receptor beta chain originates from a study of blood T cell repertoires in COVID-19. The germline V gene has CDR1 SGDLS and CDR2 YYNGEE. The V gene end was trimmed by 2 bases and the J gene end by 8 bases; junction bases not matched to a gene: 6. There are 14 residues in the CDR3. This study enrolled people aged about 18 to 90 from 24 US geographic areas. Authors' methods: Using reference gene primer amplification, nucleated cell counts were estimated. Assay used: immunoSEQ multiplex PCR; TCRdb lists only in-frame clones, some missing. D and trimming were read from the DNA, whereas the V and J calls and clone size are those reported in that table. The data hold over 350,000 clones, with 70% to 90% observed a single time.

Sequencing used PBMCs or T cells enriched from blood (not recorded which). This TCR derives from a woman under 30 with acute COVID-19. This chain uses TRBV9 with TRBJ2-1; 8 nucleotides agree with TRBD2. CDR3 protein: CASSVGGGTHEQFF. For the CDR3, the DNA is TGTGCCAGCAGCGTGGGCGGGGGGACCCATGAGCAGTTCTTC. Looking up the rest from reference TRBV9 and TRBJ2-1 gives the full variable domain: DSGVTQTPKHLITATGQRVTLRCSPRSGDLSVYWYQQSLDQGLQFLIQYYNGEERAKGNILERFSAQQFPDLHSELNLSSLELGDSALYFCASSVGGGTHEQFFGPGTRLTVL.